Below, 11 T cell receptor beta chains from the same sample are listed, as sequenced in a study of persistence of HIV-infected CD4 T cells (TCRdb year 2020). Their recognized antigens are unknown. TCRbeta repertoires were sequenced from genomic DNA with the immunoSEQ hsTCRB assay version 4 in survey mode. This immuneACCESS table, as held by TCRdb, lists in-frame sequences with V and J called but not all clones. Of the missing ones, under half trace to an unresolved V gene in checked studies; the others have no known cause. For this sample there are around 47,000 clones; 80% to 95% appear just once. The ten largest clones take up approximately 2% of the sample. This specimen's treatment or condition label, interpreted: suppressive antiretroviral therapy. Cells were stimulated with anti-CD3/anti-CD28 magnetic beads as a nonspecific positive control representing the CD4+ T cell repertoire. Responding CD4+ T cells were sorted by upregulation of both CD40 ligand and CD69.

The sample consisted of CD4+ T cells sorted from PBMCs after approximately 19-hour stimulation, taken from a patient who received antiretroviral therapy. Per the publication, the cell subset or site label means: CD40L+CD69+ CD4 T cells responding to anti-CD3/anti-CD28 beads, representing the overall repertoire. The receptors shown here come from an adult man with HIV who was CMV-seropositive.

The chain links TRBV19 to TRBJ2-1; 9 bases are a match to TRBD2. The CDR3 has 16 residues. Germline trimming cut 3 bases from V and 13 bases from J; bases unmatched to any gene: 16. CDR1 is LNHDA and CDR2 is SQIVND in the germline V gene (reference sequence). The DNA for the CDR3 is TGTGCCAGTAGTATGGGCCGGACTAGCGCACGAGCGACACAGTTCTTC. Translating it yields CASSMGRTSARATQFF. The entire variable domain, with the rest obtained from reference TRBV19 and TRBJ2-1, is as follows: DGGITQSPKYLFRKEGQNVTLSCEQNLNHDAMYWYRQDPGQGLRLIYYSQIVNDFQKGDIAEGYSVSREKKESFPLTVTSAQKNPTAFYLCASSMGRTSARATQFFGPGTRLTVL.

The V call is TRBV18, the J call TRBJ2-6; 9 bases are a match to TRBD1. Germline CDR1 KGHSH, CDR2 LQKENI. Unmatched junction bases numbered 11, after V lost 1 base and J lost 4 bases. The CDR3 has 19 amino acids. Here the CDR3 reads CASSPLWGQGETGANVLTF. Written as DNA, the CDR3 is TGTGCCAGCTCACCACTCTGGGGACAGGGAGAGACCGGGGCCAACGTCCTGACTTTC.

J is TRBJ1-6 and V is TRBV5-1, with D perhaps matching TRBD1 (5 bases). V lost 0 bases and J lost 7, with 8 bases in between. The CDR3 sequence is 14 residues long. Germline CDR1 SGHRS, CDR2 YFSETQ. The CDR3 DNA reads as TGCGCCAGCAGCTTGGAGGGGAGAAATTCACCCCTCCACTTT. Its protein product is CASSLEGRNSPLHF.

This chain uses TRBV6-5 with TRBJ1-3; TRBD1 matches at 7 bases. With 7 bases clipped from V and 1 base from J, the junction kept 7 bases outside the gene matches. The V gene's germline CDR1 is MNHEY and CDR2 SVGAGI. There are 15 residues in the CDR3. CDR3 DNA: TGTGCCAGCAATAGTCCGACAGGGTCTGGAAACACCATATATTTT. Encoded protein: CASNSPTGSGNTIYF.

The rearrangement links TRBV19 to TRBJ1-2, with 10 bases lining up with TRBD1. V shed 5 bases, J shed 1 base, and the junction held 7 bases outside the gene matches. Germline loops: CDR1 LNHDA, CDR2 SQIVND (reference sequence). CDR3 length: 16 amino acids. CDR3 bases: TGTGCCAGTAGTCCCCCCGGGACAGGGGTTAACTATGGCTACACCTTC. This encodes CASSPPGTGVNYGYTF.

This chain uses TRBV6-5 with TRBJ1-2; D is perhaps TRBD1 (6 bases). The CDR3 has 14 residues. Between the trimmed V and J ends, which lost 5 bases and 4 bases, there was a span of 14 bases. Germline V gene sequence: CDR1 MNHEY, CDR2 SVGAGI. The CDR3 is CASSRDPDSYGYTF. CDR3 DNA: TGTGCCAGCAGTCGTGACCCGGACAGCTATGGCTACACCTTC.

The gene calls are TRBV27 and TRBJ1-5, with D uncertain. Germline loops: CDR1 MNHEY, CDR2 SMNVEV (reference sequence). The CDR3 extends over 13 amino acids. V gave up 2 bases and J gave up 5 bases, with 7 bases separating them. DNA for the CDR3: TGTGCCAGCAGTTTAAGTAATCATCAGCCCCAGCATTTT. It yields the protein CASSLSNHQPQHF.

The chain uses TRBV5-4 and TRBJ2-3; a possible D gene is TRBD1 (5 bases). Trimming shortened V by 2 bases and J by 0 bases, and 10 bases separated the two germline ends. This CDR3 is built from 15 residues. From germline, CDR1 is SGHNT and CDR2 YYREEE (reference sequence). The CDR3 DNA sequence: TGTGCCAGCAGCTTCGACAGATCTAGCACAGATACGCAGTATTTT. Protein: CASSFDRSSTDTQYF.

The rearrangement links TRBV19 to TRBJ2-2, with D tentatively TRBD2 (6 bases). Germline values: CDR1 LNHDA, CDR2 SQIVND (reference sequence). The CDR3 is 16 amino acids. Trimming pared 9 bases from V and 5 bases from J, leaving 22 bases between. The CDR3 sequence is CASTDRARRGTGELFF. The DNA of the CDR3 is TGTGCCAGCACCGACCGTGCCAGGAGGGGAACCGGGGAGCTGTTTTTT.

The chain couples TRBV5-5 to TRBJ1-1; D may be TRBD1 (5 bases). Trimming pared 2 bases from V and 4 bases from J, leaving 9 bases between. This CDR3 has 13 residues. CDR1 is SGHKS and CDR2 is YYEKEE in the germline V gene (reference sequence). The CDR3 protein is CASSFQGGTEAFF. In DNA form, the CDR3 reads TGTGCCAGCAGCTTCCAGGGAGGCACTGAAGCTTTCTTT.

The chain joins TRBV10-1 to TRBJ1-2; no firm D call. CDR3 size: 15 residues. CDR1 is WNHNN and CDR2 is SYGVQD in the germline V gene (reference sequence). With 1 base removed from V and 4 bases from J, the gap between germline ends came to 13 bases. The CDR3 DNA reads as TGCGCCAGCAGTGAGTATCTGGACGGACGCTATGGCTACACCTTC. Translation: CASSEYLDGRYGYTF.